Here is one T cell receptor (beta chain) with its context. Its target is not known. The CDR3 has 15 residues. Germline-derived CDR1 and CDR2 are SEHNR and FQNEAQ (reference sequence). The junction had 6 bases not matched to a gene; V was cut back by 1 base and J by 8 bases. TCRdb called the 5' RACE reads again in MiXCR, with one record for every CDR3 protein. The sample contains hundreds of thousands of distinct CDR3 sequences, about 5% of which appear only once. The data stem from a study of T cells after yellow fever vaccination. General study results and limits: Reappearance after the booster was observed for most primary-vaccination clones (about 95% CD4, roughly 90% CD8).

This specimen consisted of CD4+ T cells sorted from PBMCs, obtained on the day of the yellow fever booster vaccination. The receptor comes from a man younger than 35 who received the YFV17D yellow fever vaccine. V usage is TRBV7-9 and J usage is TRBJ2-1; 9 bases are shared with TRBD2. CDR3: CASSLGGGAWDEQFF. CDR3 bases: TGTGCCAGCAGCTTAGGCGGGGGGGCCTGGGATGAGCAGTTCTTC.